This T cell receptor (beta chain) stems from a study of blood T cell repertoires in COVID-19. Study-level background: Both acute and convalescent COVID-19 samples were obtained from the United States, Italy and Spain. The cDNA or gDNA used as material had been derived from T cells, B-cell-depleted T cells, or PBMCs.

Patients from Seattle were sampled longitudinally, starting during active infection. Generated by immunoSEQ multiplex PCR, the TCRdb table keeps only in-frame clones and is missing some. The sample yields hundreds of thousands of clones, 87% seen once. Germline V gene data show CDR1 as LGHNA and CDR2 as YNFKEQ. V lost 0 bases and J lost 2; bases outside the gene matches: 8. The CDR3 runs to 18 residues. What was sequenced was peripheral blood. The V gene is TRBV4-2, the J gene TRBJ2-2; 8 positions match TRBD2. This sequence was found in a woman in her forties or fifties with COVID-19, enrolled during active disease. The CDR3 is CASSQEDEAGDNTGELFF. The CDR3 DNA sequence: TGTGCCAGCAGCCAAGAAGATGAAGCGGGAGACAACACCGGGGAGCTGTTTTTT.